This TCR beta chain was profiled in a study of cytomegalovirus exposure and HLA in healthy donors. The wider study: Of roughly 400 genotyped donors, about 81% grouped in the Caucasian-associated ancestry cluster.

Per germline, CDR1 PRHDT and CDR2 FYEKMQ (reference sequence). Trimming took 5 bases from V and 2 from J; bases not matched to a gene: 3. The CDR3 has 14 residues. The PCR made use of 60 Vbeta and 13 Jbeta primers. Sequenced by immunoSEQ multiplex PCR; TCRdb stores in-frame clones only, minus some. This table has under 200,000 clones, about 80% appearing once. J is TRBJ1-2 and V is TRBV13; 9 bases match TRBD1. The source material was PBMCs. The clonotype originates from a man younger than 40 in good health and CMV-seronegative. The CDR3 coding sequence is TGTGCCAGCAGCCCGACAGGGGGGAACTATGGCTACACCTTC. This codes for CASSPTGGNYGYTF.